Below are 24 T cell receptor beta chains sequenced from a single sample in a study of blood T cell repertoires in COVID-19. Assay: immunoSEQ multiplex PCR; the TCRdb copy retains only in-frame clones and omits some. The sample holds roughly 160,000 clones, around 90% seen once. The sample consisted of peripheral blood. The receptors shown here come from a woman in her sixties or seventies who had recovered from COVID-19.

The chain employs TRBV19 and TRBJ1-1, with D possibly being TRBD1 (5 bases). Germline CDR1 LNHDA, CDR2 SQIVND (reference sequence). The CDR3 is 15 amino acids. V was shortened by 5 bases and J by 0 bases, with 13 bases between the two germline ends. This chain's CDR3 is CASSSQGRLNTEAFF. The CDR3 region has the DNA TGTGCCAGTAGTTCCCAGGGCCGACTGAACACTGAAGCTTTCTTT.

This chain connects TRBV5-1 to TRBJ2-7, with D possibly TRBD1 on 5 matching bases. Trimming left V 4 bases short and J 0 bases short, with 11 bases between. Germline CDR1 and CDR2: SGHRS and YFSETQ. This CDR3 spans 14 amino acids. CDR3 coding DNA: TGCGCCAGCAGCAACCAGGGAAGCTCCTACGAGCAGTACTTC. This translates into CASSNQGSSYEQYF. The entire variable domain, with the rest obtained from reference TRBV5-1 and TRBJ2-7, is as follows: KAGVTQTPRYLIKTRGQQVTLSCSPISGHRSVSWYQQTPGQGLQFLFEYFSETQRNKGNFPGRFSGRQFSNSRSEMNVSTLELGDSALYLCASSNQGSSYEQYFGPGTRLTVT.

This rearrangement joins TRBV28 to TRBJ1-4; the D gene is possibly TRBD1 (6 bases). Per the germline V gene, CDR1 is MDHEN and CDR2 is SYDVKM. There are 14 residues in the CDR3. Deletions cut 10 bases from V and 7 bases from J, with 19 bases between. This CDR3 is CATSRGGVGEKLFF. Here the CDR3 DNA reads TGTGCCACCAGCAGGGGAGGGGTCGGTGAAAAACTGTTTTTT. Filled out from reference TRBV28 and TRBJ1-4, the complete variable domain reads DVKVTQSSRYLVKRTGEKVFLECVQDMDHENMFWYRQDPGLGLRLIYFSYDVKMKEKGDIPEGYSVSREKKERFSLILESASTNQTSMYLCATSRGGVGEKLFFGSGTQLSVL.

J is TRBJ2-3 and V is TRBV11-3; 10 bases are shared with TRBD2. Per germline, CDR1 SGHNT and CDR2 YENEEA. The CDR3 runs to 17 residues. Unmatched junction bases numbered 14, after V lost 5 bases and J lost 6 bases. Here the CDR3 DNA reads TGTGCCAGCAGCCCCGGGGCTAGCGGGGGCCCCGGGGATACGCAGTATTTT. Its protein product is CASSPGASGGPGDTQYF.

V gene TRBV24-1 combines with J gene TRBJ1-1, with D tentatively TRBD1 (6 bases). There are 12 residues in the CDR3. Germline loops: CDR1 KGHDR, CDR2 SFDVKD. V was clipped by 8 bases and J by 4 bases, with 10 bases between them. The CDR3 DNA reads as TGTGCCACCAACAGGGAAGTCACTGAAGCTTTCTTT. Encoded protein: CATNREVTEAFF.

The CDR3 loop reads CASRKSPGTSYSTDTQYF. In nucleotides, the CDR3 is TGTGCCAGCAGAAAATCTCCCGGGACTAGCTATAGCACAGATACGCAGTATTTT. This rearrangement joins TRBV28 to TRBJ2-3; 9 positions agree with TRBD2. The CDR3 covers 18 residues. J lost 0 bases, V lost 6 bases, and 13 bases had no gene match. The germline CDR1 and CDR2 sequences are MDHEN and SYDVKM.

The chain has TRBV28 and TRBJ1-5; possible D gene TRBD1, 5 bases. The germline gives CDR1 MDHEN, CDR2 SYDVKM. This CDR3 is built from 15 residues. Deletions cut 6 bases from V and 3 bases from J, with 15 bases between. DNA for the CDR3: TGTGCCAGCAGGGCACGCGGGGCCCTCAATCAGCCCCAGCATTTT. This sequence encodes CASRARGALNQPQHF.

The rearrangement links TRBV3-1 (or the pseudogene TRBV3-2) to TRBJ2-2, with TRBD2 identical over 8 bases. Germline-derived CDR1 and CDR2 are LGHDT and YNNKEL (reference sequence). The trim removed 1 base at V and 5 bases at J, leaving 3 bases unmatched. The CDR3 contains 15 residues. CDR3: CASSQVGGATGELFF. CDR3 in DNA: TGTGCCAGCAGCCAAGTCGGGGGGGCGACCGGGGAGCTGTTTTTT.

The rearrangement links TRBV2 to TRBJ1-2, with D possibly TRBD1 on 5 matching bases. V gave up 0 bases and J gave up 8 bases, with 10 bases separating them. Germline CDR1 reads SNHLY; CDR2 reads FYNNEI. The length of the CDR3 is 13 residues. The CDR3, as DNA: TGTGCCAGCAGTGAAGCGCAGGGCCGGGGCTACACCTTC. Its translation is CASSEAQGRGYTF.

Concerning this clone itself: An end of the junction does not agree with germline; a read error may underlie this. This chain links TRBV7-7 with TRBJ1-1, with TRBD1 matching 10 bases. Germline V CDR1 and CDR2: SSHAT, FNYEAQ (reference sequence). The CDR3 contains 16 residues. CDR3 DNA: TGTGCTAGCAGCCCTATAGAGGGACAGGGGTTTATGGAAGCTTTCTTT. Translating it yields CASSPIEGQGFMEAFF.

The rearrangement uses TRBV19 and TRBJ2-2, with TRBD1 matching 7 bases. Germline values: CDR1 LNHDA, CDR2 SQIVND (reference sequence). The CDR3 length is 15 residues. Unmatched junction bases numbered 5, after V lost 7 bases and J lost 0 bases. CDR3 DNA: TGTGCCAGTACCGTCGGGACAGCGAACACCGGGGAGCTGTTTTTT. This codes for CASTVGTANTGELFF.

This clone has more than one count but fewer than ten. CDR3 DNA: TGTGCCAGCAGCGTAGCTTCACGCAGGGGCGGAGGGACCCAGTACTTC. Amino acids: CASSVASRRGGGTQYF. V is TRBV9 and J is TRBJ2-5; possible D gene TRBD1, 6 bases. In germline, CDR1 is SGDLS, CDR2 YYNGEE. This CDR3 region has 16 residues. V was pared by 0 bases and J by 7 bases, with 19 bases between.

The V call is TRBV18, the J call TRBJ1-1; 7 bases agree with TRBD1. The CDR3 runs 14 residues. The trim removed 2 bases at V and 3 bases at J, leaving 3 bases unmatched. The V gene's germline CDR1 is KGHSH and CDR2 LQKENI. The CDR3: CASSPITGDTEAFF. The DNA of the CDR3 is TGTGCCAGCTCACCAATTACAGGGGACACTGAAGCTTTCTTT.

V gene TRBV3-1 (or the pseudogene TRBV3-2) combines with J gene TRBJ2-7; D gene uncertain. This CDR3 has 15 residues. The V and J ends lost 0 bases and 1 base respectively, with 10 bases between them. CDR1 is LGHDT and CDR2 is YNNKEL in the germline V gene (reference sequence). This CDR3 is CASSQDLTPSYEQYF. The CDR3 nucleotides are TGTGCCAGCAGCCAAGATCTGACACCTTCCTACGAGCAGTACTTC.

The chain carries TRBV28 and TRBJ2-7; tentatively, D is TRBD2 (7 bases). Trimming took off 7 bases at V and 2 bases at J, with 12 bases between the two ends. Germline assignment: CDR1 MDHEN and CDR2 SYDVKM. The CDR3 length is 13 residues. The CDR3 here is CASMGGLPYEQYF. DNA for the CDR3: TGTGCCAGCATGGGGGGGCTCCCCTACGAGCAGTACTTC.

The V call is TRBV9, the J call TRBJ2-1, with 16 bases aligning to TRBD2. Germline lookup yields CDR1 SGDLS and CDR2 YYNGEE. The CDR3 covers 18 residues. J gave up 5 bases and V 4 bases, and 9 bases lay outside the gene matches. CDR3 coding DNA: TGTGCCAGCAGCATATCCGGGACTAGCGGGGGGGTCAACAATGAGCAGTTCTTC. This sequence encodes CASSISGTSGGVNNEQFF.

This chain links TRBV4-2 with TRBJ2-2, with D possibly matching TRBD2 (5 bases). The germline V and J ends were trimmed by 1 base and 4 bases, with 13 bases remaining between them. The CDR3 extends over 16 amino acids. CDR1 is LGHNA and CDR2 is YNFKEQ in the germline V gene. CDR3 sequence (DNA): TGTGCCAGCAGCCAAGGCCGGGGAATAGTCACCGGGGAGCTGTTTTTT. This translates into CASSQGRGIVTGELFF.

The chain recombines TRBV6-5 with TRBJ1-6, with D perhaps matching TRBD1 (5 bases). The CDR3 contains 15 residues. The germline V gene has CDR1 MNHEY and CDR2 SVGAGI. V lost 0 bases and J 7 bases, leaving 10 bases between the germline ends. CDR3 DNA sequence: TGTGCCAGCAGTTACTCCCCAGGGATAAATTCACCCCTCCACTTT. As protein: CASSYSPGINSPLHF.

This clone appeared a few times. This chain connects TRBV12-3 or TRBV12-4 to TRBJ1-2; TRBD1 is a possible D gene (5 bases). V was shortened by 3 bases and J by 6 bases, with 11 bases between the two germline ends. The CDR3 loop spans 13 amino acids. CDR3 DNA sequence: TGTGCCAGCAGTTTTTGGGGGGGAGATGGCTACACCTTC. This sequence encodes CASSFWGGDGYTF.

J is TRBJ2-1 and V is TRBV5-1, with D unclear. Germline-derived CDR1 and CDR2 are SGHRS and YFSETQ. V was cut by 1 base and J by 0 bases, with 5 bases left in between. The CDR3 covers 14 residues. In DNA form, the CDR3 reads TGCGCCAGCAGCTTGTCAGACTCCTACAATGAGCAGTTCTTC. This gives the protein CASSLSDSYNEQFF. The full variable domain, rest sourced from reference TRBV5-1 and TRBJ2-1, is KAGVTQTPRYLIKTRGQQVTLSCSPISGHRSVSWYQQTPGQGLQFLFEYFSETQRNKGNFPGRFSGRQFSNSRSEMNVSTLELGDSALYLCASSLSDSYNEQFFGPGTRLTVL.

This sequence joins TRBV29-1 and TRBJ2-3; a possible D gene is TRBD1 (6 bases). The V gene lost 6 bases and the J gene lost 0 bases, with 13 bases spanning the gap. The CDR3 is 14 residues long. Germline V lookup: CDR1 SQVTM, CDR2 ANQGSEA. CDR3 region: CSVRRQASTDTQYF. In nucleotides, the CDR3 is TGCAGCGTCCGCCGACAGGCTAGCACAGATACGCAGTATTTT.

The rearrangement joins TRBV6-2 or TRBV6-3 to TRBJ2-7, with TRBD1 matching over 8 bases. This CDR3 comprises 13 residues. Per the germline V gene, CDR1 is MNHEY and CDR2 is SVGEGT. The junction had 3 bases not matched to a gene; V was cut back by 4 bases and J by 4 bases. The CDR3 spells CASSWDRLYEQYF. CDR3 nucleotide sequence: TGTGCCAGCAGTTGGGACAGGCTTTACGAGCAGTACTTC.

The CDR3 coding sequence is TGTGCCAGCAGTTTATCGAGAACCGGGGAGCTGTTTTTT. Protein sequence: CASSLSRTGELFF. The V and J genes are TRBV28 and TRBJ2-2; D call uncertain. Germline-derived CDR1 and CDR2 are MDHEN and SYDVKM. V shed 1 base and J shed 5 bases, with 5 bases lying between them. This CDR3 comprises 13 residues.

The genes are TRBV24-1 and TRBJ2-5, with D tentatively TRBD2 (5 bases). V was pared by 4 bases and J by 0 bases, with 14 bases between. The CDR3 has 16 residues. CDR1 and CDR2 (germline): KGHDR, SFDVKD. Here the CDR3 reads CATSDRVGSYQETQYF. In nucleotides, the CDR3 is TGTGCCACCAGTGACCGGGTGGGGAGCTACCAAGAGACCCAGTACTTC.